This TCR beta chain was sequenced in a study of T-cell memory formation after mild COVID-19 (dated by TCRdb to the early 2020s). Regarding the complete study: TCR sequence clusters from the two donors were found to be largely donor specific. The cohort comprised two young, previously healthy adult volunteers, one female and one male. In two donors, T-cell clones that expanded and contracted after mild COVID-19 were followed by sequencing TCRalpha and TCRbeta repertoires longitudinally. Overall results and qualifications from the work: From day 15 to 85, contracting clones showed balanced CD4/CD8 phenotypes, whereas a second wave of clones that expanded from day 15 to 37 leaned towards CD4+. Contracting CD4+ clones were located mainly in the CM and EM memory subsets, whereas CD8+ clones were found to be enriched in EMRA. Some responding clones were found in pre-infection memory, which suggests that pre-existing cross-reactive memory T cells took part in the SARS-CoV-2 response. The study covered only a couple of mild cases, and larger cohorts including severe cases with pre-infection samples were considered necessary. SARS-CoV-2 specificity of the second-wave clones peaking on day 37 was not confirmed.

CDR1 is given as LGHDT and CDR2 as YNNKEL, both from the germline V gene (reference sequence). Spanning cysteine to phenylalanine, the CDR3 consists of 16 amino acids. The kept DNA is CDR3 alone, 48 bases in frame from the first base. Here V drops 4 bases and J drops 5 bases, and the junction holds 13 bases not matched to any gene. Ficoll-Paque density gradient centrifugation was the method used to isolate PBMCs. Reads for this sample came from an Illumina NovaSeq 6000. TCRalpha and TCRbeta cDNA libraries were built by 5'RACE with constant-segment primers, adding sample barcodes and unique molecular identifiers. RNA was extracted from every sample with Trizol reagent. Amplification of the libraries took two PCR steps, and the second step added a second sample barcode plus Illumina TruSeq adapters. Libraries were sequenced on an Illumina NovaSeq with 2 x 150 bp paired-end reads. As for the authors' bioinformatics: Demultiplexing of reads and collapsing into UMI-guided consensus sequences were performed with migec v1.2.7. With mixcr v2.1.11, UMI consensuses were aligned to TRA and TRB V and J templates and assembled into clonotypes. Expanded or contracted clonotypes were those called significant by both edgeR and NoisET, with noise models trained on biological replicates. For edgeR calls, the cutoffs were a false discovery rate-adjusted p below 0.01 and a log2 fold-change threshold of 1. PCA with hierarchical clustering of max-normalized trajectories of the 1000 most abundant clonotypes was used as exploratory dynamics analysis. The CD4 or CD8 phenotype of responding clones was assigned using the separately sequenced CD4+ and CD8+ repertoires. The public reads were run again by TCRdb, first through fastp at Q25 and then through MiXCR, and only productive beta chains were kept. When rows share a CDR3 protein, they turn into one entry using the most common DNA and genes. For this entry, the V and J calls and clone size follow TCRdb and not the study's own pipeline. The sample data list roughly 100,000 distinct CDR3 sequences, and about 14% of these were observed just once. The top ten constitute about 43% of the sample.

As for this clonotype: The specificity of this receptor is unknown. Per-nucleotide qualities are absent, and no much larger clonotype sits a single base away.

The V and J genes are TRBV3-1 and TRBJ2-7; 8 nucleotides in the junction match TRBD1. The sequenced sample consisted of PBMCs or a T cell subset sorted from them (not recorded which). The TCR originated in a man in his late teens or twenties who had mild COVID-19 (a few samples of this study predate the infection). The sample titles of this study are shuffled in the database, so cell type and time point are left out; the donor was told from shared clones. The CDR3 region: CASSPSLYDRGDEQYF. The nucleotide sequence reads TGTGCCAGCAGCCCCTCTTTATATGACAGGGGTGACGAGCAGTACTTC.